Here is one T cell receptor beta chain with its context. The method was immunoSEQ multiplex PCR; TCRdb's version includes in-frame clones alone and lacks a portion of them. Counted here are about 180,000 clones, 87% occurring once; the ten biggest clones make up roughly 1.4%. The CDR3 is 15 residues long. The V gene's germline CDR1 is SGHRS and CDR2 YFSETQ. The V and J ends lost 0 bases and 2 bases, in that order; junction bases with no gene match: 3. The sample comes from a study of cytomegalovirus exposure and HLA in healthy donors. For the study at large: Both the 120 or so validation repertoires and the approximately 700 first-cohort repertoires used the same platform, as reported by a later analysis.

This chain links TRBV5-1 with TRBJ2-7; TRBD1 matches 9 bases. The receptor was isolated from a woman younger than 45 in good health and CMV-seronegative. The sample consisted of PBMCs. The CDR3 sequence is CASSLAGTGPYEQYF. Written as DNA, the CDR3 is TGCGCCAGCAGCTTGGCCGGGACAGGGCCCTACGAGCAGTACTTC.